These 10 T cell receptor beta chains share one sample of origin, sequenced in a study of blood T cells in healthy people across ages (dated by TCRdb to the mid-2010s). Libraries were constructed by 5' RACE. Sequencer: Illumina HiSeq 2500. A second PCR of roughly 7 to 12 cycles was performed with a sample-barcoded 5' primer and a J-beta primer mix. TCRdb trimmed public reads at Q25 via fastp, called clones via MiXCR and kept in-frame beta chains. Rows with one shared CDR3 protein collapse into an entry with the most common genes and DNA. Across this sample there are approximately 810,000 distinct CDR3 sequences, with more than 25% seen only once. The top ten clonotypes cover 15% to 20% of the sample. Sample: blood. The receptors were sampled from a woman of 80 years or more in good health.

V gene TRBV9 combines with J gene TRBJ2-2; D call uncertain. V lost 4 bases and J 3 bases, leaving 19 bases between the germline ends. From germline, CDR1 is SGDLS and CDR2 YYNGEE. CDR3 length equals 17 residues. The CDR3 DNA reads as TGTGCCAGCAGCCCTCGAATAAAGCTGCGAGACACCGGGGAGCTGTTTTTT. This translates into CASSPRIKLRDTGELFF.

In this sample, this clonotype turned up many times. This chain connects TRBV7-2 to TRBJ2-1; D is ambiguous. Trimming took off 5 bases at V and 0 bases at J, with 8 bases between the two ends. The germline V gene has CDR1 SGHTA and CDR2 FQGNSA. This CDR3 is 14 amino acids long. The CDR3 nucleotides read TGTGCCAGCAGCACGCCGAGCTCCTACAATGAGCAGTTCTTC. Its protein product is CASSTPSSYNEQFF.

The chain employs TRBV12-3 or TRBV12-4 and TRBJ2-3; possibly TRBD2 for D (7 bases). CDR3 length: 15 amino acids. V lost 5 bases to trimming and J lost 4 bases, with 16 bases between them. CDR3: CASSRKGGPADTQYF. CDR3 coding DNA: TGTGCCAGCAGTAGAAAGGGGGGGCCGGCAGATACGCAGTATTTT.

This clonotype was counted a few times. The rearrangement uses TRBV24-1 and TRBJ2-1; 8 bases agree with TRBD2. The CDR3 has 22 amino acids. V gave up 4 bases and J gave up 0 bases; unmatched junction bases: 22. Germline CDR1 and CDR2: KGHDR and SFDVKD. CDR3 in DNA: TGTGCCACCAGTGACACCTACGAAGGTTTGCGGGAGGAAAACCGCTCCTACAATGAGCAGTTCTTC. Protein: CATSDTYEGLREENRSYNEQFF.

This sequence joins TRBV5-1 and TRBJ2-2; TRBD1 or TRBD2 may be the D gene (5 bases each). The germline V gene encodes CDR1 SGHRS and CDR2 YFSETQ. The length of the CDR3 is 15 residues. V lost 4 bases, J lost 1 base, and 11 bases lay in between. In DNA form, the CDR3 reads TGCGCCAGCAGCGGGACGGCAGGGAACACCGGGGAGCTGTTTTTT. Translation: CASSGTAGNTGELFF. Filled out from reference TRBV5-1 and TRBJ2-2, the complete variable domain reads KAGVTQTPRYLIKTRGQQVTLSCSPISGHRSVSWYQQTPGQGLQFLFEYFSETQRNKGNFPGRFSGRQFSNSRSEMNVSTLELGDSALYLCASSGTAGNTGELFFGEGSRLTVL.

In the case of this clonotype: A single base separates this from a much larger clone, so it may be a read error. The chain joins TRBV7-2 to TRBJ2-7, with TRBD2 matching 12 bases. Germline V gives CDR1 SGHTA, CDR2 FQGNSA. The CDR3 is 16 amino acids. Trimming removed 1 base from V and 2 bases from J; junction bases left unmatched: 3. The CDR3: CASSLELAGGTYEQYV. CDR3 in DNA: TGTGCCAGCAGCTTAGAACTAGCGGGGGGTACCTACGAGCAGTACGTC.

This clonotype was counted ten times or more. The gene calls are TRBV12-3 or TRBV12-4 and TRBJ2-5, with 7 bases fitting TRBD1. The CDR3 spans 14 residues. The V segment lost 6 bases and the J segment 2 bases; nucleotides outside the gene matches: 6. The CDR3 DNA follows: TGTGCCAGCAGACCCGGGACAGCGCAAGAGACCCAGTACTTC. It encodes CASRPGTAQETQYF.

Ten or more counts support this clonotype. The CDR3, as DNA: TGCGCCAGCAGCAGCCTCCCAGGGAGCACTGAAGCTTTCTTT. Residues: CASSSLPGSTEAFF. The chain recombines TRBV5-1 with TRBJ1-1; tentative D call: TRBD1 (5 bases). Between the trimmed V and J ends, which lost 4 bases and 4 bases, there was a span of 14 bases. This CDR3 contains 14 residues. Germline CDR1 SGHRS, CDR2 YFSETQ.

The J gene is TRBJ2-7, the V gene TRBV6-2 or TRBV6-3; 12 bases map to TRBD1. This CDR3 has 17 amino acids. Germline-derived CDR1 and CDR2 are MNHEY and SVGEGT. V shed 5 bases and J 4 bases; nucleotides not matched to a gene: 12. The CDR3 sequence: CASSDRDRGRASYEQYF. CDR3 DNA: TGTGCCAGCAGTGACCGGGACAGGGGGCGGGCATCGTACGAGCAGTACTTC.

This clonotype was seen at least ten times. This chain's CDR3 is CASHPAGGRRQTQYF. The CDR3 DNA reads as TGTGCCAGCCACCCGGCGGGGGGGCGGCGCCAGACCCAGTACTTC. This chain joins TRBV6-5 and TRBJ2-5; TRBD2 agrees at 9 bases. CDR3 length: 15 amino acids. V lost 8 bases and J lost 6; bases outside the gene matches: 13. Germline CDR1 MNHEY, CDR2 SVGAGI.